The 2 T cell receptor beta chains below come from one sample, sequenced in a study of blood T cell repertoires in COVID-19. The repertoire was sequenced with immunoSEQ multiplex PCR; TCRdb's copy has only in-frame clones and lacks some. This sample has around 190,000 clones, with roughly 82% found just once. The source material was peripheral blood. These receptors were taken from a human donor in a cohort sampled during active COVID-19.

The chain uses TRBV5-1 and TRBJ1-2; 10 nucleotides match TRBD1. The CDR3 totals 15 residues. Germline CDR1 and CDR2: SGHRS and YFSETQ. J gave up 8 bases and V 4 bases, and 11 bases lay outside the gene matches. The CDR3 DNA sequence: TGCGCCAGCAGCCCCTCAGGACAGGGGGTAAAAGGCTACACCTTC. Protein product: CASSPSGQGVKGYTF.

The rearrangement uses TRBV9 and TRBJ2-5, with 8 bases that match TRBD1. Germline-derived CDR1 and CDR2 are SGDLS and YYNGEE. Trimming cost V 0 bases and J 0 bases; bases outside gene matches: 10. The CDR3 covers 18 residues. The CDR3 bases are TGTGCCAGCAGCGTAGGAATATCGGGACAGGCTGACCAAGAGACCCAGTACTTC. Its protein product is CASSVGISGQADQETQYF.